This is a list of T cell receptor beta chains from one sample in a study of blood T cells in healthy people across ages. One entry per CDR3 protein results from TCRdb running MiXCR on the 5' RACE reads. The table lists approximately 780,000 distinct CDR3 sequences, around 24% of them singletons, with under 3% in the top ten. Another study also made use of these data, one on T cells of mothers and their children.

The specimen was blood. These receptors were collected from a boy between 10 and 17 years old in good health. Both conserved end residues are part of each CDR3. The order of the fields is J gene, V gene, clone size, D gene, CDR3 protein, CDR3 DNA. A D gene is named only where the DNA matches it firmly. Expanded clones get a size class; other rows say once, few or many, or leave the size out.

j_call: TRBJ2-7; v_call: TRBV27; clone_size: many; d_call: NA; cdr3_aa: CASGRRPLYEQYF; cdr3_nt: TGTGCCAGCGGGAGACGGCCCCTGTACGAGCAGTACTTC
j_call: TRBJ2-1; v_call: TRBV24-1; clone_size: NA; d_call: NA; cdr3_aa: CATSESYNEQFF; cdr3_nt: TGTGCCACCAGTGAATCCTACAATGAGCAGTTCTTC
j_call: TRBJ2-4; v_call: TRBV20-1; clone_size: NA; d_call: NA; cdr3_aa: CSAPTGWKNIQYF; cdr3_nt: TGCAGTGCTCCGACAGGTTGGAAGAACATTCAGTACTTC
j_call: TRBJ2-3; v_call: TRBV11-2; clone_size: few; d_call: TRBD1; cdr3_aa: CASSWDSRRTDTQYF; cdr3_nt: TGTGCCAGCAGCTGGGACAGCCGCCGCACAGATACGCAGTATTTT
j_call: TRBJ2-3; v_call: TRBV7-9; clone_size: many; d_call: NA; cdr3_aa: CASSSPGDTQYF; cdr3_nt: TGTGCCAGCAGTTCCCCGGGCGATACGCAGTATTTT
j_call: TRBJ2-5; v_call: TRBV10-2; clone_size: NA; d_call: TRBD2; cdr3_aa: CASGRGALREQYF; cdr3_nt: TGCGCCAGCGGTCGCGGGGCCCTGCGGGAGCAGTACTTC
j_call: TRBJ1-2; v_call: TRBV19; clone_size: NA; d_call: NA; cdr3_aa: CASSIPGTFYGYTF; cdr3_nt: TGTGCCAGTAGTATCCCGGGAACTTTCTATGGCTACACCTTC
j_call: TRBJ1-2; v_call: TRBV25-1; clone_size: few; d_call: NA; cdr3_aa: CASSELAGANYGYTF; cdr3_nt: TGTGCCAGCAGTGAATTGGCAGGGGCCAACTATGGCTACACCTTC
j_call: TRBJ2-1; v_call: TRBV27; clone_size: few; d_call: NA; cdr3_aa: CASSNPLTGDNEQFF; cdr3_nt: TGTGCCAGCAGTAACCCATTGACAGGAGACAATGAGCAGTTCTTC
j_call: TRBJ2-7; v_call: TRBV18; clone_size: few; d_call: TRBD2; cdr3_aa: CASCLDPSGVYCEQYF; cdr3_nt: TGTGCCAGCTGTTTGGACCCCAGCGGGGTCTATTGCGAGCAGTACTTC
j_call: TRBJ1-1; v_call: TRBV7-9; clone_size: NA; d_call: NA; cdr3_aa: CASSPPVWTEAFF; cdr3_nt: TGTGCCAGCAGCCCCCCCGTGTGGACTGAAGCTTTCTTT
j_call: TRBJ2-4; v_call: TRBV6-1; clone_size: few; d_call: TRBD1; cdr3_aa: CASSEAPGGRNIQYF; cdr3_nt: TGTGCCAGCAGTGAAGCGCCAGGGGGCAGAAACATTCAGTACTTC
j_call: TRBJ2-7; v_call: TRBV28; clone_size: few; d_call: NA; cdr3_aa: CASSLYALDGEQYF; cdr3_nt: TGTGCCAGCAGTTTATATGCTCTCGACGGGGAGCAGTACTTC
j_call: TRBJ2-5; v_call: TRBV5-6; clone_size: NA; d_call: NA; cdr3_aa: CASSFWRTQETQYF; cdr3_nt: TGTGCCAGCAGCTTTTGGAGAACCCAAGAGACCCAGTACTTC
j_call: TRBJ2-1; v_call: TRBV7-3; clone_size: NA; d_call: NA; cdr3_aa: CASSLPGFRPYNEQFF; cdr3_nt: TGTGCCAGCAGCTTGCCGGGATTCCGTCCTTACAATGAGCAGTTCTTC
j_call: TRBJ1-1; v_call: TRBV21-1; clone_size: NA; d_call: NA; cdr3_aa: CARGQNTEAFF; cdr3_nt: TGTGCCAGGGGTCAGAACACTGAAGCTTTCTTT
j_call: TRBJ2-7; v_call: TRBV9; clone_size: many; d_call: NA; cdr3_aa: CASSREDEQYF; cdr3_nt: TGTGCCAGCAGCCGAGAGGACGAGCAGTACTTC
j_call: TRBJ2-7; v_call: TRBV28; clone_size: few; d_call: TRBD2; cdr3_aa: CASSATSGGDYEQYF; cdr3_nt: TGTGCCAGCAGTGCTACTAGCGGGGGGGACTACGAGCAGTACTTC
j_call: TRBJ1-6; v_call: TRBV7-2; clone_size: NA; d_call: TRBD1; cdr3_aa: CASTKRTGTYNSPLHF; cdr3_nt: TGTGCCAGCACCAAGCGGACAGGGACCTATAATTCACCCCTCCACTTT
j_call: TRBJ2-1; v_call: TRBV7-2; clone_size: NA; d_call: TRBD1; cdr3_aa: CASSVGTARIVNEQFF; cdr3_nt: TGTGCCAGCAGCGTCGGGACAGCCCGGATTGTAAATGAGCAGTTCTTC
j_call: TRBJ2-2; v_call: TRBV6-5; clone_size: once; d_call: TRBD1; cdr3_aa: CASSYNPNRDRVAGELFF; cdr3_nt: TGTGCCAGCAGTTATAATCCTAACCGGGACAGGGTTGCCGGGGAGCTGTTTTTT
j_call: TRBJ2-3; v_call: TRBV7-2; clone_size: many; d_call: TRBD2; cdr3_aa: CASSLTSGSTDTQYF; cdr3_nt: TGTGCCAGCAGCTTAACTAGCGGGAGCACAGATACGCAGTATTTT
j_call: TRBJ2-5; v_call: TRBV25-1; clone_size: few; d_call: NA; cdr3_aa: CASSEYTTQETQYF; cdr3_nt: TGTGCCAGCAGTGAATATACCACCCAAGAGACCCAGTACTTC
j_call: TRBJ1-1; v_call: TRBV6-1; clone_size: NA; d_call: TRBD1; cdr3_aa: CASSGQGSSTEAFF; cdr3_nt: TGTGCCAGCAGTGGACAGGGGAGCAGCACTGAAGCTTTCTTT
j_call: TRBJ2-7; v_call: TRBV28; clone_size: few; d_call: NA; cdr3_aa: CASSPTGVGGYEQYF; cdr3_nt: TGTGCCAGCAGCCCCACAGGGGTTGGGGGGTACGAGCAGTACTTC
j_call: TRBJ2-3; v_call: TRBV7-2; clone_size: few; d_call: TRBD2; cdr3_aa: CASSMEGGGVGTQYF; cdr3_nt: TGTGCCAGCAGCATGGAAGGCGGGGGGGTGGGTACGCAGTATTTT
j_call: TRBJ1-1; v_call: TRBV11-3; clone_size: NA; d_call: NA; cdr3_aa: CASSHDRNTEAFF; cdr3_nt: TGTGCCAGCAGCCATGACCGGAACACTGAAGCTTTCTTT
j_call: TRBJ1-2; v_call: TRBV11-1; clone_size: few; d_call: NA; cdr3_aa: CASNFRAANYGYTF; cdr3_nt: TGTGCCAGCAACTTCAGGGCCGCTAACTATGGCTACACCTTC
j_call: TRBJ1-6; v_call: TRBV6-5; clone_size: NA; d_call: TRBD1; cdr3_aa: CASSRQGGNSPLHF; cdr3_nt: TGTGCCAGCAGCCGACAGGGTGGGAATTCACCCCTCCACTTT
j_call: TRBJ2-4; v_call: TRBV6-5; clone_size: NA; d_call: NA; cdr3_aa: CASSRGRGFGKNIQYF; cdr3_nt: TGTGCCAGCAGTCGGGGAAGGGGGTTTGGCAAAAACATTCAGTACTTC
j_call: TRBJ1-1; v_call: TRBV2; clone_size: NA; d_call: TRBD1; cdr3_aa: CASRAPPQGARGVNTEAFF; cdr3_nt: TGTGCCAGCAGAGCACCACCCCAGGGGGCGCGGGGGGTGAACACTGAAGCTTTCTTT
j_call: TRBJ2-3; v_call: TRBV20-1; clone_size: few; d_call: NA; cdr3_aa: CSAPFRRGSTDTQYF; cdr3_nt: TGCAGTGCTCCCTTTCGACGGGGGAGCACAGATACGCAGTATTTT
j_call: TRBJ2-7; v_call: TRBV7-9; clone_size: many; d_call: TRBD2; cdr3_aa: CASSLSGGEQYF; cdr3_nt: TGTGCCAGCAGCTTATCGGGGGGCGAGCAGTACTTC
j_call: TRBJ2-3; v_call: TRBV3-1; clone_size: NA; d_call: TRBD2; cdr3_aa: CASSHFSGGDTQYF; cdr3_nt: TGTGCCAGCAGCCATTTTAGCGGGGGAGATACGCAGTATTTT
j_call: TRBJ2-5; v_call: TRBV13; clone_size: NA; d_call: TRBD2; cdr3_aa: CASSRSGGPFGTQYF; cdr3_nt: TGTGCCAGCAGCCGTAGCGGGGGCCCGTTTGGGACCCAGTACTTC
j_call: TRBJ1-1; v_call: TRBV20-1; clone_size: NA; d_call: NA; cdr3_aa: CSVRPGRSNTEAFF; cdr3_nt: TGCAGCGTTCGGCCCGGTCGATCGAACACTGAAGCTTTCTTT
j_call: TRBJ2-1; v_call: TRBV7-9; clone_size: once; d_call: TRBD2; cdr3_aa: CASSTLAGGGHNEQFF; cdr3_nt: TGTGCCAGCAGCACCCTAGCGGGTGGGGGTCATAATGAGCAGTTCTTC
j_call: TRBJ2-5; v_call: TRBV7-8; clone_size: NA; d_call: NA; cdr3_aa: CASSLALFPVPDAPEDQETQYF; cdr3_nt: TGTGCCAGCAGCTTAGCGCTATTTCCTGTGCCAGATGCCCCAGAGGACCAAGAGACCCAGTACTTC
j_call: TRBJ2-5; v_call: TRBV20-1; clone_size: many; d_call: NA; cdr3_aa: CSALQETQYF; cdr3_nt: TGCAGTGCCTTACAAGAGACCCAGTACTTC
j_call: TRBJ2-1; v_call: TRBV12-3/TRBV12-4; clone_size: NA; d_call: TRBD2; cdr3_aa: CASRDSGTSGGASYNEQFF; cdr3_nt: TGTGCCAGCAGGGATTCCGGGACTAGCGGGGGGGCCTCCTACAATGAGCAGTTCTTC
j_call: TRBJ1-1; v_call: TRBV6-2/TRBV6-3; clone_size: NA; d_call: NA; cdr3_aa: CASSGGDKNWNTEAFF; cdr3_nt: TGTGCCAGCAGTGGGGGGGACAAAAACTGGAACACTGAAGCTTTCTTT
j_call: TRBJ1-2; v_call: TRBV10-3; clone_size: few; d_call: NA; cdr3_aa: CAISESGAGENYGYTF; cdr3_nt: TGTGCCATCAGTGAGTCGGGAGCAGGAGAAAACTATGGCTACACCTTC
j_call: TRBJ1-4; v_call: TRBV5-1; clone_size: few; d_call: TRBD1; cdr3_aa: CASSFSGTANEKLFF; cdr3_nt: TGCGCCAGCAGCTTCTCCGGGACAGCTAATGAAAAACTGTTTTTT